The source of this T cell receptor beta chain is a study of cytomegalovirus exposure and HLA in healthy donors (dated by TCRdb to 2016 to 2017). Notes on the research overall: According to an earlier analysis of a few hundred of the donors, some 180 million T cells yielded 90 million to 130 million unique TCR beta sequences and 276 Gb of sequence data. An early release covering over 500 HLA-typed donors comprised approximately 290 gigabases of sequencing data and 65 million to 100 million unique TCR sequences. The genetic ancestry cluster associated with self-reported Caucasian donors included 70% to 85% of the approximately 400 genotyped donors. The study was designed to test whether signatures of past pathogen exposure could be identified by cataloging public T cell receptors. The study profiled the T cell repertoires of hundreds of subjects by immunosequencing and related them to cytomegalovirus serostatus. In addition to the first cohort of roughly 700 subjects, a separate validation cohort of 100 to 150 different subjects was used. The study combined high-throughput TCR immunosequencing, statistical association of individual TCRs with disease status, and machine learning to predict cytomegalovirus infection status. A later analysis re-examined previously published TCR beta repertoires from just over 650 donors and added high-resolution HLA genotyping to investigate patterns of TCR occurrence. In the later analysis, no new phenotypic data were used to find candidate immune exposures; instead, reliance was placed on TCR beta sequences and their occurrence across donors. In an earlier analysis of 500 to 650 of the donors, high-throughput TCR beta sequencing was used to judge whether each TCR beta V gene segment behaved as functional or pseudogenic. Alongside the repertoire data, information on donor age, sex, ethnicity and CMV serostatus was compiled. A later genetic analysis took genome-wide SNP genotypes for about 65% of the 666 donors and used that subset as a discovery cohort. Every repertoire in the discovery cohort had been generated on one and the same sequencing platform. Class I and class II HLA loci were covered by the typing at four-digit resolution. Typing coverage varied by locus: roughly 629-640 donors for A, B, C, DRB1 and DQB1; approximately 500 for DQA1; about 590 for DPA1; 450 to 480 for DPB1. Because of strong linkage in the cohort, 5 or 6 DR-DQ haplotypes were treated as single units for association and clustering. Across around 400 genotyped donors of the cohort, an average of about 250,000 unique TCR beta nucleotide sequences per donor were sequenced, and roughly 18% of those sequences were non-productive. The research as a whole found: In a later analysis, HLA-associated TCR beta chains were found to be more clonally expanded and to have lower generation probabilities than equally common non-associated chains. V-gene and J-gene trimming of TCR beta chains was associated with a missense DCLRE1C variant in a later genetic analysis, and the association was replicated in an independent cohort. Because HLA typing was unavailable for some donors at each locus, only the typed subset was used in association tests. Linkage disequilibrium might explain the correlated functional status among segregating V segments, but an unknown experimental factor could not be ruled out. In an earlier analysis of around 600 of the donors, most TCR beta V segments appeared in productive rearrangements about 87% or about 30% of the time, broadly matching IMGT annotations. The sequencing pipeline was judged likely to have produced a cluster of highly shared sequence variants as a technical artifact. Across donors, most TCR sequences were observed very rarely, whereas some public TCRs were present in many individuals. When HLA alleles, especially DR and DQ, strongly co-occurred, TCR associations were difficult to assign to individual alleles. Some IMGT-functional V segments, including TRBV6-2 and TRBV6-3, could not be told apart with the 87-base-pair reads, so those segments were excluded. In a later analysis, TCR association rates were found to vary across HLA loci, with the most associated TCRs seen for DRB1 alleles and the fewest for HLA-C alleles. Sequencing depth was assumed to be roughly uniform across donors in the presence/absence analyses, though that assumption may not hold. Specific HLA alleles were associated with some 15,000 TCR beta sequences at a false discovery rate of 0.05 in a later analysis. The earlier analysis of approximately 590 of the donors excluded some 16 rarely observed V segments, including chromosome 9 orphons, because counts were too low. According to a later analysis, most CMV-associated TCR beta chains appeared to be HLA-restricted, and the HLA associations seemed to be driven largely by CMV exposure. The study gave a list of 150 to 200 TCR beta chains associated with cytomegalovirus. In a later analysis, several top co-occurrence clusters were reported to appear linked to parvovirus B19, influenza, CMV and Epstein-Barr virus. A further reported finding was that TCR beta sequences accurately predicted the HLA-A and HLA-B alleles for most subjects in the first cohort. The cohort was sequenced for TCR beta chains only, and without alpha or paired-chain data the features that could be detected were limited. A few of the identified cytomegalovirus-associated TCR beta chains were confirmed in vitro to be specific for cytomegalovirus antigens. According to the authors, the approach could potentially be generalized to other disease states and immunological phenotypes. Cytomegalovirus status was reported to be diagnosed by the classifier with high specificity and sensitivity in both the original and validation cohorts. The only immune exposure information available for the cohort was CMV serostatus. Compared with the roughly 700-donor mean, donors in an Asian-associated ancestry cluster had fewer N-insertions in productive TCRs, according to a later genetic analysis.

The cohort comprised around 690 healthy bone marrow donors. At the time of sampling, every cohort member was nominally healthy, though immune exposures that went unrecorded were likely present. The donor tested CMV seronegative and was one of the 352 seronegative cohort members. Each donor provided a peripheral blood sample, and peripheral blood mononuclear cells were used for TCR beta sequencing. The Qiagen DNeasy Blood Extraction Kit was used to extract genomic DNA from the blood cell samples. The germline V gene supplies CDR1 ENHRY and CDR2 SYGVKD. The CDR3 starts with the cysteine, ends with the phenylalanine, and has 15 residues. CDR3 DNA is the only sequence kept; it has 45 bases, read in frame from the first base. At the junction V is shortened by 0 bases and J by 5 bases, with 13 bases in between. On this clone: Its antigen is still unknown. The record has no base qualities; no much larger clone is one base away.

Library creation used the immunoSEQ multiplex PCR assay. For the multiplex PCR, a mixture combining 60 forward primers for TCR Vbeta segments and 13 reverse primers for TCR Jbeta segments was used. Amplification of the CDR3 region of rearranged TCR beta genes was performed with a multiplex PCR assay on genomic DNA. On the Illumina HiSeq System, the amplified TCR beta libraries were sequenced as 87-base-pair reads. Processing in the source paper ran as follows. A later analysis counted tens of millions of unique TCR beta chains across the roughly 700 repertoires, and some 11 million of these chains were shared by at least two donors. A nearest-neighbor algorithm error-corrected the raw reads and collapsed the reads into unique sequences, merging closely related sequences to remove PCR and sequencing errors. V, D and J gene segments were assigned by aligning CDR3 sequences to IMGT reference sequences. For a sequence to be retained, a match of at least six nucleotides to both a V gene segment and a J gene segment was required. A rearrangement was called productive if the CDR3 had no stop codons and remained in frame with V and J, and every other rearrangement was called non-productive. Following IMGT convention, CDR3 was defined as the stretch from the second conserved V-encoded cysteine up to the conserved J-encoded phenylalanine. In an earlier analysis of around 540 of the donors, sequences lacking an unambiguous match to a single V gene segment were excluded. In an earlier analysis of some 590 of the donors, a V segment was called functional when productive rearrangements were above 56.7%, and segregating when the standard deviation between donors exceeded 5%. A statistical classification framework was built for diagnosing cytomegalovirus status from the catalog of TCR beta chain sequences. In a later analysis, V and J genes were assigned by comparing TCR nucleotide sequences against IMGT/GENE-DB human TR gene sequences. A later analysis assigned CDR3 sequences and most-parsimonious VDJ recombination scenarios with the TCRdist pipeline. In a later analysis, every TCR beta chain was defined by the combination of its CDR3 amino acid sequence and its V-gene family, and reads without a unique V-gene family were dropped. In a later analysis, 450 to 600 highly shared, low-generation-probability nucleotide sequences were removed to address suspected cross-contamination and a sequencing artifact. In a later analysis, a clonal expansion index was calculated for each public chain from normalized within-repertoire ranks of inferred template counts. A later analysis computed generation probabilities with a VDJ recombination model fitted to out-of-frame rearrangements, and checked the results against IGoR. A later analysis scored TCR-TCR, TCR-HLA and TCR-CMV co-occurrence with hypergeometric tests, applying a repertoire-size bias correction to TCR pairs. False discovery rates were estimated in a later analysis by permuting HLA or CMV assignments 20 times. In a later analysis, co-occurring TCRs were grouped with DBSCAN, and TCRdist sequence similarity was added when clustering was performed within HLA-allele-positive subsets. For co-occurrence clustering, repertoires with fewer than 30,000 or more than 120,000 public chains were excluded, along with roughly 5 repertoires with anomalous nucleotide sharing. In TCRdb, the immuneACCESS table is reduced to in-frame sequences with V and J assigned. These tables do not hold every clone; where another copy was compared, an unresolved V gene accounts for under half, and the others remain unexplained. V and J calls plus clone size are reproduced from that table; the DNA served to infer D and trimming. The sample records some 150,000 clones, 82% of which are singletons. The ten largest clones capture roughly 3.5% of the sample.

The chain is assembled from TRBV10-3 and TRBJ1-1; possibly the D gene is TRBD1, per 6 matching bases. This receptor was identified in a male donor in good health and CMV-seronegative. Sample: PBMCs. DNA sequence: TGTGCCATCAGTGAGTCGACAGGTTTGGAGACTGAAGCTTTCTTT. Its protein reads: CAISESTGLETEAFF.